These T cell receptor beta chains were read from a single sample in a study of T cell responses to AZD1222 COVID-19 vaccine. Repertoires were generated with immunoSEQ multiplex PCR, while TCRdb's copy carries only in-frame clones and drops some. The sample records about 180,000 clones, 88% being singletons. The sequenced sample was peripheral blood, obtained on day 0 of AZD1222 vaccination. Source of these receptors: an adult in good health. Both conserved end residues are part of each CDR3. A D gene is named only where the DNA matches it firmly. Clone size is given for some rows only: seen once, a few or many times, or a class if the clone is expanded.

v_gene	j_gene	d_gene	abundance	CDR3nt	CDR3aa
TRBV2	TRBJ2-2	-	once	TGTGCCAGCAGTTTCCTAGAAACCGGGGAGCTGTTTTTT	CASSFLETGELFF
TRBV12-3/TRBV12-4	TRBJ2-7	TRBD1	-	TGTGCCAGCAGGGGACAGGGGCTAGACGAGCAGTACTTC	CASRGQGLDEQYF
TRBV28	TRBJ2-3	-	-	TGTGCCACCGCGGGTAACACAGATACGCAGTATTTT	CATAGNTDTQYF
TRBV6-5	TRBJ1-5	TRBD1	-	TGTGCCAGCAGCGGACAGGGACGCAATCAGCCCCAGCATTTT	CASSGQGRNQPQHF
TRBV4-1	TRBJ2-1	TRBD2	once	TGCGCCAGCAGCCTTACTAGCGACAATGAGCAGTTCTTC	CASSLTSDNEQFF
TRBV5-1	TRBJ2-1	-	-	TGCGCCAGCAGCTTGAGTTCCGACAGGTACTACAATGAGCAGTTCTTC	CASSLSSDRYYNEQFF
TRBV28	TRBJ1-2	TRBD1	-	TGTGCCACCTTGAAAACAGGACAGGGGGCCGGGGGCTACACCTTC	CATLKTGQGAGGYTF
TRBV5-1	TRBJ2-2	-	-	TGCGCCAGCAGCTTGGGCCAGACGAACACCGGGGAGCTGTTTTTT	CASSLGQTNTGELFF
TRBV6-1	TRBJ1-5	-	-	TGTGCCAGCAGCGAAGCAGCTAGCAATCAGCCCCAGCATTTT	CASSEAASNQPQHF
TRBV19	TRBJ1-4	-	-	TGTGCCAGTTGTTACGGAACGTCAACTAATGAAAAACTGTTTTTT	CASCYGTSTNEKLFF
TRBV9	TRBJ1-1	-	-	TGTGCCAGCAGCGTAGGGGCGAACACTGAAGCTTTCTTT	CASSVGANTEAFF
TRBV28	TRBJ1-2	-	-	TGTGCCAGCAGTCCCGCCAGTCGCAGTTCCGGCTATGGCTACACCTTC	CASSPASRSSGYGYTF
TRBV2	TRBJ2-3	TRBD2	-	TGTGCCAGCAGTCGTCCCGGGACTAGTACAGATACGCAGTATTTT	CASSRPGTSTDTQYF